These 5 T cell receptor beta chains were all obtained from the same sample, sequenced in a study of control samples from healthy donors and cancer patients. TCRdb's table, derived via immunoSEQ multiplex PCR, lists solely in-frame clones and lacks some. The table has 100,000 to 150,000 clones, approximately 92% seen once. The sequenced sample consisted of PBMCs. These TCRs come from an elderly man with head and neck cancer.

A single count supports this clone. The J gene is TRBJ2-7, the V gene TRBV2; 9 positions agree with TRBD1. CDR1 is SNHLY, CDR2 FYNNEI, per germline. This CDR3 region has 17 residues. Trimming cost V 3 bases and J 1 base; bases outside gene matches: 10. The CDR3 sequence: CASSERGQGFRSYEQYF. The CDR3 nucleotides are TGTGCCAGCAGTGAGAGGGGACAGGGTTTTCGTTCCTACGAGCAGTACTTC.

V gene TRBV7-9 combines with J gene TRBJ1-2; D might be TRBD1 (5 bases). Per germline, CDR1 SEHNR and CDR2 FQNEAQ (reference sequence). The ends were cut back, 6 bases at V and 3 bases at J, with 11 bases in the middle. The CDR3 contains 13 residues. The CDR3 is CASSDRGDYGYTF. CDR3 nucleotide sequence: TGTGCCAGCAGTGACCGGGGGGACTATGGCTACACCTTC.

The chain joins TRBV6-2 or TRBV6-3 to TRBJ2-2; no reliable D call. CDR1 and CDR2 from the germline V gene are MNHEY and SVGEGT. V lost 0 bases and J lost 3, with 20 bases in between. This CDR3 region has 19 residues. CDR3 sequence (DNA): TGTGCCAGCAGTTACTCAGGCCAAGTCACTCATCTATACACCGGGGAGCTGTTTTTT. Translating gives CASSYSGQVTHLYTGELFF.

The gene calls are TRBV18 and TRBJ2-7; 7 bases are a match to TRBD1. The CDR3 runs 16 residues. Looked up from germline, CDR1 is KGHSH and CDR2 is LQKENI. V dropped 3 bases and J dropped 2; count of bases not matched to a gene: 10. This CDR3 is CASSPGFDRVAYEQYF. For the CDR3, the DNA is TGTGCCAGCTCACCGGGGTTCGACAGGGTAGCCTACGAGCAGTACTTC.

The chain carries TRBV9 and TRBJ1-2, with D possibly matching TRBD1 (6 bases). Germline CDR1 SGDLS, CDR2 YYNGEE. The ends were cut back, 0 bases at V and 5 bases at J, with 11 bases in the middle. The CDR3 totals 14 residues. CDR3 protein: CASSVGAGDYGYTF. In DNA, the CDR3 is TGTGCCAGCAGCGTAGGGGCAGGGGATTATGGCTACACCTTC.